The sequence of this TCR beta chain was determined in a study of T cells in Graves' hyperthyroidism and ophthalmopathy. As for the study in general: Peripheral blood draws took place at initial diagnosis, ahead of any treatment. General study points: Progression to ophthalmopathy was predicted a median of roughly seven months early.

This clonotype came up a few times. Its antigen is not identified. This could be a read error, since a much larger clone is one nucleotide away. Authors of the study amplified TCR beta CDR3 regions from RNA transcripts. The primer set for the first-round RT-PCR of the TCR CDR3 was HTBI. TCRdb processed the multiplex PCR reads anew with MiXCR; each CDR3 protein has one entry. Here the sample spans roughly 510,000 distinct CDR3 sequences, around 20% being singletons. Those patients with uncontrolled infection, other autoimmune disease, pregnancy or lactation were excluded. Each diagnosis drew on symptoms, thyroxine, TRAb, thyroid ultrasound and orbital computed tomography findings. The germline V gene has CDR1 MDHEN and CDR2 SYDVKM. This CDR3 has 13 residues.

The sequenced material came from blood. The chain uses TRBV28 and TRBJ2-5; 9 bases fit TRBD1. The clonotype comes from a man aged 18-30 years with Graves' hyperthyroidism. The CDR3 loop reads CASRDRVRETKYF. In DNA, the CDR3 is TGTGCCAGCCGGGACAGGGTTAGAGAGACCAAGTACTTC.